This TCR beta chain came from a study of T cell changes during pregnancy in multiple sclerosis. Produced via immunoSEQ multiplex PCR; TCRdb's table is partial and in-frame only. Of some 38,000 clones detected, 91% appear once; the ten largest clones hold around 10%. CDR3 size: 15 residues. Trimming took off 6 bases at V and 2 bases at J, with 17 bases between the two ends. Germline assignment: CDR1 SGHVS and CDR2 FNYEAQ. Sequenced here: CD8+ T cells from peripheral blood mononuclear cells, sampled after pregnancy. The chain joins TRBV7-6 to TRBJ2-7; D gene unclear. This TCR came from a female donor with multiple sclerosis, enrolled in a pregnancy study. The chain's CDR3 is CASSIRSEAAYEQYF. DNA for the CDR3: TGTGCCAGCAGTATTAGATCAGAGGCAGCCTACGAGCAGTACTTC.